This T cell receptor beta chain emerged from a study of blood T cell repertoires in COVID-19. About the study: Samples of COVID-19 (acute and convalescent) were obtained from the United States, Italy and Spain. Nucleic acid was either cDNA or gDNA, and it came from T cells, B-cell-depleted T cells, or PBMCs.

There are 15 residues in the CDR3. In germline, CDR1 is SGDLS, CDR2 YYNGEE. V lost 5 bases to trimming and J lost 5 bases; unmatched junction nucleotides: 12. Original data processing: Cell counts per sample came from amplifying reference gene primers. Clones were read by immunoSEQ multiplex PCR, and TCRdb kept only the in-frame ones, dropping some. V, J and clone size are those of that table, while D and trimming were read from the DNA. The table records 70,000 or so clones, 82% of them present only once. The chain has TRBV9 and TRBJ1-2, with 7 bases identical to TRBD1. The source material was peripheral blood. This clonotype was obtained from a human donor in a cohort sampled during active COVID-19. CDR3 in amino acids: CASRAPRGGRYGYTF. The CDR3 nucleotides are TGTGCCAGCAGAGCCCCAAGAGGGGGCCGGTATGGCTACACCTTC.